The sequence of this T cell receptor beta chain was determined in a study of radiotherapy plus CTLA-4 blockade in lung cancer. Whole-study context: Objective responses were seen in around 20% of patients, disease control in about 33%. Study-level findings and limits: Early clone dynamics of blood T cells, plus interferon-beta, reportedly predicted response best. TCR clones from tumors expanded in blood after radiotherapy plus ipilimumab.

Concerning this clone itself: Its antigen is currently unknown.

V lost 4 bases and J lost 4; bases outside the gene matches: 3. Germline V gene data show CDR1 as MRHNA and CDR2 as SNTAGT. The CDR3 runs 14 residues. Data came from immunoSEQ multiplex PCR; TCRdb stores just in-frame clones and leaves some out. The sample has over 14,000 clones; around three quarters are singletons. The chain recombines TRBV6-4 with TRBJ2-3; 9 positions agree with TRBD2. This clonotype originated in a human donor with non-small cell lung cancer whose response to radiotherapy plus ipilimumab could not be evaluated. The sequencing used peripheral blood, collected from a patient treated with radiotherapy plus ipilimumab. This CDR3 reads CASSVSGGADTQYF. In DNA form, the CDR3 reads TGTGCCAGCAGTGTTAGCGGGGGAGCAGATACGCAGTATTTT.